The clone carrying this TCR beta chain showed up many times. The record originates from a study of chronic HIV infection and antiretroviral therapy. Each CDR3 protein gets one entry after TCRdb re-called the 5' RACE reads with MiXCR. The table shows 30,000 to 45,000 distinct CDR3 sequences, with roughly 8.2% occurring only once. CDR3 length equals 14 residues. Trimming stripped 4 bases from V and 10 bases from J, with 17 bases between. The germline gives CDR1 MNHEY, CDR2 SMNVEV (reference sequence). Sequenced: peripheral blood. The clonotype originates from an adult who had HIV and had not received antiretroviral therapy, or was an uninfected healthy control (not recorded which). The chain joins TRBV27 to TRBJ2-1; D gene ambiguous. CDR3 residues: CASSSYSTATEQFF. The CDR3 nucleotides are TGTGCCAGCAGTTCGTATAGCACAGCTACAGAGCAGTTCTTC.